This TCR beta chain derives from a study of T cell responses to AZD1222 COVID-19 vaccine. The wider study: Second-dose intervals of approximately 4 or approximately 12 weeks were pooled. Study findings and constraints: White British ancestry dominated among donors, who included more females, and clonal diversity was possibly underestimated. The breadth and depth of Spike-specific TCRs increased once two AZD1222 doses had been given.

Note on this clone: Its antigen is not known.

The CDR3 spans 13 residues. The data were produced by immunoSEQ multiplex PCR, yet TCRdb's version contains in-frame clones alone and is incomplete. The sample has approximately 110,000 clones; about 85% are singletons. The receptor's source is an adult in good health. The chain joins TRBV21-1 to TRBJ1-5; no check of the table's D call, TRBD1, against the DNA was made. TRBV21-1 is classified as a pseudogene. Sample: peripheral blood, taken on day 0 of AZD1222 vaccination. The CDR3 here is CASSKTGNQPQHF. As DNA, the CDR3 is TGTGCCAGCAGCAAGACAGGCAATCAGCCCCAGCATTTT.